The following is a T cell receptor (beta chain) sequence with its context. Its antigen is unknown. The sample holds no much larger clone one base away, and base qualities are not on file. Sequenced using an Illumina MiSeq. For TCRbeta CDR3 amplification, the template was genomic DNA taken from the sorted T cell subsets. The TCRbeta CDR3 region was amplified by multiplex PCR with 30 forward and 13 reverse primers. PCR products were purified with AMPure XP beads, then indices and adaptors were added in a second approximately 25-cycle PCR. Before sequencing, libraries were gel-purified with the QIAquick Gel Extraction Kit. Concerning the study's data processing: Paired-end reads were merged using FLASH and were aligned with IgBLAST to IMGT V, D and J germline references. Reads with less than 70% alignment identity to germline references were removed, leaving roughly 11,000,000 reads across the study. CDR3 boundaries, reading frame and productivity were assigned following IMGT definitions. Highly-expanded clones were defined as clones making up 1% or more of reads, and normalized Shannon entropy was used to measure diversity. Unpaired two-tailed t-tests were used to test group differences in Shannon entropy. Using fastp trimming at Q25 and MiXCR clonotype assembly, TCRdb reanalyzed the public sequencing data and kept in-frame beta chains. Each entry is one CDR3 protein sequence, shown with its most common DNA and genes. TCRdb's processing, not the authors', yielded these V and J calls. For this sample the table gives fewer than 350,000 distinct CDR3 sequences, of which 40% to 50% were detected only once. The ten largest clones add up to roughly 13% of the sample.

V sheds 7 bases and J sheds 5 bases, leaving 11 bases between their ends. CDR1 and CDR2 are drawn from the germline V gene (reference sequence): DFQATT, SNEGSKA. The CDR3 runs 12 amino acids, cysteine and phenylalanine included. CDR3 DNA is the only sequence kept; it has 36 bases, read in frame from the first base. All diabetic patients met standard classification criteria for type 1 or type 2 diabetes, with glucose and C-peptide assessed by WHO-recommended methods. Exclusion applied to any donor with other autoimmune diseases or infections within the previous four weeks. Roughly 9.8 milliliters of peripheral blood were collected from each participant. LymphoPrep density separation was used to isolate PBMCs. The data were taken from a study of type 1 and type 2 diabetes patients (dated by TCRdb to the mid-2010s). Notes on the research overall: Ten or so type 1 diabetes patients, a few type 2 diabetes patients and six or seven nondiabetic controls were recruited in China to form the cohort. TCRbeta libraries were sequenced paired-end on Illumina HiSeq 2000 or MiSeq instruments. When approximately 19-cycle amplification was compared with roughly 25-cycle amplification, V gene usage looked similar, suggesting that primer efficiencies were similar and PCR bias was random. Across the study, CD4+ and CD8+ T cells were positively selected from PBMCs using CD4 or CD8 MicroBeads on MACS columns. The study used high-throughput sequencing to profile TCRbeta repertoires and compare individuals with type 1 diabetes, type 2 diabetes and no diabetes. A total of some 19,000,000 paired-end reads were generated across the whole study. Type 2 diabetes patients served as a disease comparison group for the type 1 diabetes patients.

Overall study results and their limits: Since just a limited number of T2D and control samples were sequenced, some T1D-only HECs might also appear in more T2D or control samples. Study groups were not matched for age and gender, which possibly biased interpretation. Only a few highly-expanded CD4+ clones (median one) were found in type 2 diabetes patients, and these clones made up a median approximately 3.8% of reads. Type 2 diabetes repertoires showed high diversity, significantly greater than type 1 diabetes repertoires in both CD4+ and CD8+ T cells. Type 2 diabetes and control samples had highly correlated V and J gene usage patterns, with the correlation between samples averaging roughly 0.97.

The sequence derives from a man between 18 and 29 years old with type 2 diabetes. The V and J segments used are TRBV20-1 and TRBJ2-2, with no confidently assigned D gene. Sequenced sample: peripheral blood mononuclear cells (PBMCs). The CDR3 here reads CSVPGGTGELFF. The sequenced DNA: TGCAGTGTCCCCGGCGGTACCGGGGAGCTGTTTTTT.